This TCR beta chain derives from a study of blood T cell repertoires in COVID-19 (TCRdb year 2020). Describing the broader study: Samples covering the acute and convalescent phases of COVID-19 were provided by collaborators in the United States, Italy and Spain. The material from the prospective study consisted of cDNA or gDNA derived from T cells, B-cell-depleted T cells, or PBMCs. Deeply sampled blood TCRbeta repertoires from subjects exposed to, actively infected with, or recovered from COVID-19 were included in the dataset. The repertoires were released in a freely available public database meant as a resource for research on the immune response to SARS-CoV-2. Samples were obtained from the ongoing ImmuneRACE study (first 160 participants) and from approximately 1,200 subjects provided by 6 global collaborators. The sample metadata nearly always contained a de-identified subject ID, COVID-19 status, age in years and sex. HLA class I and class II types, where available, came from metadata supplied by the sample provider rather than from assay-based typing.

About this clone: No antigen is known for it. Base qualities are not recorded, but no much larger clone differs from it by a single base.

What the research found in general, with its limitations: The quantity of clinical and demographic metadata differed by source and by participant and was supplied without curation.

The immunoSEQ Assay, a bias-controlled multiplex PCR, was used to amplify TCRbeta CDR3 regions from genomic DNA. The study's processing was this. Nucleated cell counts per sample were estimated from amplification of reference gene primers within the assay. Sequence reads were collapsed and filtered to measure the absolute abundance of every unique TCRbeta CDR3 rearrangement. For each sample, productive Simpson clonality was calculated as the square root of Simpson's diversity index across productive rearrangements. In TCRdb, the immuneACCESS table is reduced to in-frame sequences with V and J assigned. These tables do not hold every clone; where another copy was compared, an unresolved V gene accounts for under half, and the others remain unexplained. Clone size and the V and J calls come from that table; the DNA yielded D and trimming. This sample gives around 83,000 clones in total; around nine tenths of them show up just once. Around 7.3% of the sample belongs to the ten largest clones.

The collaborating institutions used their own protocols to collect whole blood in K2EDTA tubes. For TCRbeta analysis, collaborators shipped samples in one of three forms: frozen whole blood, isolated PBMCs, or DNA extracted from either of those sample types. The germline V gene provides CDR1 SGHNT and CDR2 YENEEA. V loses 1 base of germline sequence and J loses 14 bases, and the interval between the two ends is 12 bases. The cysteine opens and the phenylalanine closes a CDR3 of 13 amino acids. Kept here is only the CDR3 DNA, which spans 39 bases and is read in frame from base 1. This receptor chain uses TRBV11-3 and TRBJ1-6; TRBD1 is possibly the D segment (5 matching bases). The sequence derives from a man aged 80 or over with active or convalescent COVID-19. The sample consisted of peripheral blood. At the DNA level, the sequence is TGTGCCAGCAGCTTAGGGCCAGCGGGGGCCCTCCACTTT. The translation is CASSLGPAGALHF.